The clone carrying this T cell receptor beta chain was found many times. Its antigen is as yet unknown. The data were obtained in a study of regulatory T cells in long-lasting Graves disease. Study findings and constraints: The TCR repertoire of persistent Graves' patients was less diverse than that of newly diagnosed ones. Persistent patients had a count of shared public clonotypes (2,741) that exceeded that of new patients (about 870). Blood alone, not thyroid tissue, was studied.

The time point here: newly diagnosed GD, antithyroid drugs for less than 3 months. RNA isolated from PBMCs was used to make the TCR library. V was pared by 1 base and J by 8 bases, with 2 bases of the junction left unmatched. CDR3 length: 14 residues. Germline V gene lookup returns CDR1 MNHEY and CDR2 SVGEGT. Relying on iRepertoire HTBI primers and Arm-PCR of CDR3 regions, the team built TCR beta libraries. Via MiXCR, TCRdb re-called the multiplex PCR reads, giving one row per CDR3 protein. The sample shows a few hundred thousand distinct CDR3 sequences, about 14% of them seen only once. The same sample was also studied in work on T cells in Graves' hyperthyroidism and ophthalmopathy. Per that study: Stable hyperthyroidism: no ophthalmopathy progression over 18 months of follow-up.

The clonotype originates from a woman between 45 and 65 years old with Graves disease. V and J are TRBV6-2 or TRBV6-3 and TRBJ2-1, with 10 bases that match TRBD2. This specimen consisted of peripheral blood mononuclear cells (PBMCs), obtained at new diagnosis, from a patient treated with antithyroid drugs. CDR3 bases: TGTGCCAGCAGTTACTTAGGACTAGCGGATGAGCAGTTCTTC. Protein sequence: CASSYLGLADEQFF.